This T cell receptor beta chain derives from a study of shared clonotypes between healthy human individuals. Looking at the study overall: Every donor yielded three CD4 naive, three CD4 memory, two CD8 naive and one CD8 memory plate. General study points: Rarefaction curves obtained for sorted subsets showed sequencing incomplete despite large depth.

Germline-derived CDR1 and CDR2 are KGHSH and LQKENI. V lost 2 bases and J lost 0, with 8 bases in between. This CDR3 comprises 14 residues. Only Caucasian adults living in Nashville, Tennessee served as donors. With respect to this clone: Its antigen is unknown. The same CDR3 also results from other DNA sequences found in this sample.

The assay was run at deep level. TCRdb keeps only in-frame clones here, not all; method: immunoSEQ multiplex PCR. Of about 2.3 million clones listed, 85% to 95% are singletons. This clonotype originated in a man aged 18-30 years in good health. Some clones in this sample may be carry-over from other donors' samples. The chain is built from TRBV18 and TRBJ2-7, with D possibly being TRBD1 (6 bases). The sample was naive CD4+ T cells from PBMCs. The subset is: CD45RA+ positively selected. In DNA form, the CDR3 reads TGTGCCAGCTCACCAAGGACAGTCTCCTACGAGCAGTACTTC. Translated, it gives CASSPRTVSYEQYF. The complete variable domain, with remaining parts taken from reference TRBV18 and TRBJ2-7, reads NAGVMQNPRHLVRRRGQEARLRCSPMKGHSHVYWYRQLPEEGLKFMVYLQKENIIDESGMPKERFSAEFPKEGPSILRIQQVVRGDSAAYFCASSPRTVSYEQYFGPGTRLTVT.